A single T cell receptor (beta chain) is shown here with its context. As originally analysed: Nucleated cell counts were estimated from reference gene primer amplification. Profiling relied on immunoSEQ multiplex PCR, and the TCRdb table lists in-frame clones only, not all of them. V, J and clone size are taken as reported in that table, and D and trimming were inferred from the DNA itself. The table lists 68,000 or so clones, over 80% of them singletons. The data originate from a study of blood T cell repertoires in COVID-19. At the level of the study: The United States, Italy and Spain were the sources of the acute and convalescent COVID-19 samples. PBMCs, B-cell-depleted T cells, or T cells provided the cDNA or gDNA that made up the material.

Germline V gives CDR1 SEHNR, CDR2 FQNEAQ (reference sequence). Trimming removed 5 bases from V and 5 bases from J; junction bases left unmatched: 24. The CDR3 is 20 residues long. The chain has TRBV7-9 and TRBJ1-2; TRBD1 matches 9 bases. Specimen: peripheral blood. The TCR was taken from a human donor in a cohort sampled during active COVID-19. The DNA for the CDR3 is TGTGCCAGCAGCCGGGCTACGGTTGCGGACAGGGGATGGATACGATATGGCTACACCTTC. As protein: CASSRATVADRGWIRYGYTF.